This record concerns one T cell receptor (beta chain) sequence. Looked up from germline, CDR1 is MNHNS and CDR2 is SASEGT. This CDR3 spans 14 amino acids. V was pared by 7 bases and J by 8 bases, with 9 bases of the junction left unmatched. These data originate in a study of blood T cells in healthy people across ages. Primers used in a second PCR of about 6 to 11 cycles were a sample-barcoded 5' primer and a J-beta primer mix. TCRdb independently ran MiXCR on the 5' RACE reads; one entry per CDR3 protein. The table shows roughly 1,500,000 distinct CDR3 sequences, with 30% to 35% occurring only once. Investigators took about 10 milliliters of peripheral blood from every donor. The amount of total RNA extracted per sample was at least 5.5 micrograms.

The TCR comes from a woman aged 25-40 years in good health. The V gene is TRBV6-1, the J gene TRBJ1-2; 11 nucleotides line up with TRBD1. The source material was blood. CDR3 nucleotide sequence: TGTGCCAGCAATCCACACGGGACAGGGGGAGGCTACACCTTC. The encoded protein is CASNPHGTGGGYTF.